This TCR beta chain is from a study of beta chain features in type 1 diabetes. This clone was counted between two and nine times. No antigen is known for it. Study findings and constraints: Compared to healthy donors, patients appeared to have naive, central memory and Treg TCRB repertoires that were more alike. Type 1 diabetes patients showed a moderate but significant shortening of TCRB CDR3s in all four CD4+ subsets.

cDNA synthesis used the whole RNA isolate, giving expressed TCRB sequences. There were 3.5 million or so reads on average in the naive, central memory and regulatory T cell samples. Sequencing was performed with immunoSEQ multiplex PCR; in TCRdb, only in-frame clones are kept and a portion is missing. The sample lists a few hundred thousand clones; roughly 12% were seen once. Per germline, CDR1 SGHNT and CDR2 YYREEE (reference sequence). The V and J ends lost 0 bases and 3 bases, in that order; junction bases with no gene match: 2. The CDR3 extends over 14 amino acids. Researchers reported sorting CD4+ naive, central memory, regulatory and stem cell-like memory cells via CD45RO/CCR7/CD25/CD127/CD95/CD27. Each population that was sorted was more than 95% pure.

The chain links TRBV5-4 to TRBJ2-5; 7 bases match TRBD1. What was sequenced was naive CD4+ T cells from blood. This TCR was sampled from a woman aged 18-29 years with type 1 diabetes. CDR3 in DNA: TGTGCCAGCAGCTTGGAAGACAGGGAAGAGACCCAGTACTTC. Translating it yields CASSLEDREETQYF.